The next 26 T cell receptor beta chains were all read from a single sample in a study of tumor-infiltrating lymphocytes in localized non-small cell lung cancer. Sequencing was performed with immunoSEQ multiplex PCR; in TCRdb, only in-frame clones are kept and a portion is missing. The sample includes approximately 24,000 clones, 50% to 80% of them seen just once. The specimen was lung tumor tissue. The source is a human donor with non-small cell lung cancer.

The CDR3 region has the DNA TGTGCCATCAGTGCTGGCGATACGCAGTATTTT. Translation gives CAISAGDTQYF. The chain uses TRBV10-3 and TRBJ2-3, with D uncertain. The CDR3 is 11 amino acids. V lost 4 bases to trimming and J lost 6 bases, with 5 bases between them. Germline assignment: CDR1 ENHRY and CDR2 SYGVKD.

This clone was detected once. The chain joins TRBV10-3 to TRBJ2-3; 9 bases fit TRBD2. J gave up 3 bases and V 6 bases, and 7 bases lay outside the gene matches. Germline CDR1 is ENHRY and CDR2 is SYGVKD. The CDR3 covers 15 residues. Written as DNA, the CDR3 is TGTGCCATCAGCAACGGAGCGGGAGGAACAGATACGCAGTATTTT. Its protein product is CAISNGAGGTDTQYF.

This chain connects TRBV6-1 to TRBJ1-5; 7 bases are shared with TRBD1. Germline values: CDR1 MNHNS, CDR2 SASEGT. There are 13 residues in the CDR3. J was trimmed by 6 bases and V by 11 bases; bases with no gene match: 10. The CDR3 loop reads CASTGVRFQPQHF. CDR3 coding DNA: TGTGCCTCAACAGGGGTTCGCTTTCAGCCCCAGCATTTT.

The chain carries TRBV13 and TRBJ2-7, with 11 bases aligning to TRBD2. V shed 4 bases and J 2 bases; nucleotides not matched to a gene: 10. Germline V lookup: CDR1 PRHDT, CDR2 FYEKMQ (reference sequence). CDR3 length: 17 residues. The CDR3 region has the DNA TGTGCCAGCAGCTCGCGAAAGGGACTAGCGGCTACCTACGAGCAGTACTTC. Protein product: CASSSRKGLAATYEQYF.

J is TRBJ2-7 and V is TRBV10-2; D perhaps matches TRBD2 (6 bases). V dropped 6 bases and J dropped 6 bases, with 18 bases sitting between them. This CDR3 has 14 amino acids. Germline lookup yields CDR1 WSHSY and CDR2 SAAADI. The CDR3 loop is CASRLGLPVVEQYF. CDR3 DNA: TGCGCCAGCAGGCTGGGACTCCCGGTAGTCGAGCAGTACTTC.

This clone has more than one count but fewer than ten. The chain joins TRBV19 to TRBJ2-3; a possible D gene is TRBD2 (7 bases). V lost 10 bases and J lost 2, with 16 bases in between. The CDR3 runs 14 residues. The germline V gene has CDR1 LNHDA and CDR2 SQIVND (reference sequence). CDR3 nucleotides: TGTGCCACGGGGGGCAAGGGGCCCACAGATACGCAGTATTTT. Protein sequence: CATGGKGPTDTQYF.

This chain connects TRBV11-2 to TRBJ1-1; D not certain. V shed 2 bases and J shed 1 base, with 11 bases lying between them. The CDR3 length is 15 residues. Germline assignment: CDR1 SGHAT and CDR2 FQNNGV. CDR3 nucleotides: TGTGCCAGCAGCTTAATTCCGGGAGGGAACACTGAAGCTTTCTTT. This gives the protein CASSLIPGGNTEAFF.

By share, this clone ranks as medium-sized (0.01 to 0.1%). The chain carries TRBV6-5 and TRBJ2-1; D is perhaps TRBD2 (6 bases). The CDR3 is 14 residues long. V lost 5 bases to trimming and J lost 6 bases, with 14 bases between them. In germline, CDR1 is MNHEY, CDR2 SVGAGI. The CDR3 is CASSPGSSLNEQFF. CDR3 nucleotides: TGTGCCAGCAGTCCCGGGAGTAGCCTCAATGAGCAGTTCTTC.

This clone was counted between two and nine times. V is TRBV4-1 and J is TRBJ1-4, with D hard to call. V shed 4 bases and J shed 0 bases, with 12 bases lying between them. Germline V CDR1 and CDR2: MGHRA, YSYEKL. The CDR3 covers 16 residues. The CDR3 nucleotides are TGCGCCAGCAGCCCCATTCCGGACCCAACTAATGAAAAACTGTTTTTT. It codes for CASSPIPDPTNEKLFF.

The J gene is TRBJ2-5, the V gene TRBV29-1, with D possibly TRBD1 on 6 matching bases. CDR1 and CDR2 (germline): SQVTM, ANQGSEA. Trimming pared 4 bases from V and 2 bases from J, leaving 11 bases between. This CDR3 contains 13 residues. The CDR3: CSVGQAVQETQYF. The DNA of the CDR3 is TGCAGCGTTGGACAGGCCGTTCAAGAGACCCAGTACTTC.

This clone was found once. The chain recombines TRBV19 with TRBJ1-4, with 7 bases matching TRBD1. CDR1 LNHDA and CDR2 SQIVND come from the germline V gene (reference sequence). The CDR3 contains 14 residues. The J segment lost 4 bases and the V segment lost 6 bases, leaving 5 bases of the junction unmatched. CDR3 nucleotides: TGTGCCAGTAGGAGGGACAGACTTAATGAAAAACTGTTTTTT. Its protein is CASRRDRLNEKLFF.

This clone is termed medium-sized. The gene calls are TRBV4-1 and TRBJ2-1; TRBD1 aligns across 8 bases. V trimming: 3 bases; J trimming: 7 bases; junction bases outside the gene matches: 11. Germline V gene lookup returns CDR1 MGHRA and CDR2 YSYEKL. The CDR3 has 16 residues. CDR3: CASSHYRTGLRNEQFF. For the CDR3, the DNA is TGCGCCAGCAGCCACTACAGGACAGGGTTGAGGAATGAGCAGTTCTTC.

The gene calls are TRBV7-9 and TRBJ2-5, with 9 bases matching TRBD1. Germline assignment: CDR1 SEHNR and CDR2 FQNEAQ (reference sequence). V trimming: 5 bases; J trimming: 2 bases; junction bases outside the gene matches: 6. The CDR3 is made up of 15 amino acids. CDR3 coding DNA: TGTGCCAGCAGCACGACAGGGGGTAGACAAGAGACCCAGTACTTC. Amino acid sequence: CASSTTGGRQETQYF.

The chain joins TRBV7-9 to TRBJ2-1; the D gene is possibly TRBD1 (8 bases). Germline V lookup: CDR1 SEHNR, CDR2 FQNEAQ (reference sequence). This CDR3 spans 15 amino acids. Trimming left V 4 bases short and J 2 bases short, with 12 bases between. The CDR3 protein is CASSSQGGAYNEQFF. The DNA for the CDR3 is TGTGCCAGCAGCTCACAGGGGGGGGCCTACAATGAGCAGTTCTTC. Drawing the rest from reference TRBV7-9 and TRBJ2-1, the complete variable domain is DTGVSQNPRHKITKRGQNVTFRCDPISEHNRLYWYRQTLGQGPEFLTYFQNEAQLEKSRLLSDRFSAERPKGSFSTLEIQRTEQGDSAMYLCASSSQGGAYNEQFFGPGTRLTVL.

The CDR3 coding sequence is TGTGCCAGCAGCTTAGGTGGGGCTGTGAACACTGAAGCTTTCTTT. Translating gives CASSLGGAVNTEAFF. The chain couples TRBV11-3 to TRBJ1-1; perhaps TRBD1 as D (5 bases). The CDR3 covers 15 residues. Per germline, CDR1 SGHNT and CDR2 YENEEA. Trimming removed 1 base from V and 0 bases from J, with 9 bases in between.

The rearrangement uses TRBV10-3 and TRBJ2-2; the match to TRBD2 covers 10 bases. This CDR3 contains 16 residues. Trimming at V came to 5 bases and at J to 5 bases, leaving 8 bases not matched to a gene. Germline V gene data show CDR1 as ENHRY and CDR2 as SYGVKD. The CDR3 loop is CAISPASGGRTGELFF. The CDR3 DNA is TGTGCCATCAGTCCAGCTAGCGGGGGCCGAACCGGGGAGCTGTTTTTT.

This clone came up once. V usage is TRBV5-1 and J usage is TRBJ1-5; TRBD1 agrees at 8 bases. Germline CDR1 and CDR2: SGHRS and YFSETQ. V dropped 4 bases and J dropped 3; count of bases not matched to a gene: 6. The CDR3 has 15 residues. DNA for the CDR3: TGCGCCAGCAGCCCCGGACAGGGCCCCAATCAGCCCCAGCATTTT. It yields the protein CASSPGQGPNQPQHF.

DNA of the CDR3: TGTGCCAGCAGAGACCAACAGTACGAGCAGTACTTC. Encoded protein: CASRDQQYEQYF. The chain carries TRBV2 and TRBJ2-7; D gene unclear. V was clipped by 6 bases and J by 4 bases, with 10 bases between them. Germline V gene data show CDR1 as SNHLY and CDR2 as FYNNEI. The CDR3 covers 12 residues.

This clone was observed once. The chain couples TRBV6-1 to TRBJ2-1; TRBD2 aligns across 10 bases. The CDR3 runs to 15 residues. V gave up 8 bases and J gave up 1 base; unmatched junction bases: 5. Germline V CDR1 and CDR2: MNHNS, SASEGT. CDR3 amino acids: CASLLLAGSYNEQFF. CDR3 coding DNA: TGTGCCAGCCTTCTACTAGCGGGATCCTACAATGAGCAGTTCTTC.

The chain combines TRBV27 with TRBJ1-4; tentative D call: TRBD1 (6 bases). Trimming cost V 8 bases and J 3 bases, with 10 bases left between them. This CDR3 spans 13 amino acids. In germline, CDR1 is MNHEY, CDR2 SMNVEV (reference sequence). The CDR3: CASAGVPNEKLFF. The DNA for the CDR3 is TGTGCCAGCGCAGGGGTGCCTAATGAAAAACTGTTTTTT.

The V gene is TRBV29-1, the J gene TRBJ1-1; D not resolved. V was clipped by 4 bases and J by 11 bases, with 11 bases between them. This CDR3 comprises 10 residues. Germline V gives CDR1 SQVTM, CDR2 ANQGSEA. The CDR3, as DNA: TGCAGCGTTGGGGGAATGAGGGCTTTCTTT. Its protein is CSVGGMRAFF.

This sequence joins TRBV6-5 and TRBJ2-1; D may be TRBD1 or TRBD2 (5 bases each). The length of the CDR3 is 13 residues. CDR1 and CDR2 from the germline V gene are MNHEY and SVGAGI. V dropped 4 bases and J dropped 7 bases, with 11 bases sitting between them. In DNA, the CDR3 is TGTGCCAGCAGTTCCGACAGAGGGAATGAGCAGTTCTTC. As protein: CASSSDRGNEQFF.

The V gene is TRBV11-2, the J gene TRBJ2-7; 9 bases align to TRBD1. Germline lookup yields CDR1 SGHAT and CDR2 FQNNGV. Germline trimming cut 5 bases from V and 3 bases from J; bases unmatched to any gene: 5. This CDR3 spans 14 amino acids. The CDR3 nucleotides read TGTGCCAGCAGCCTGGACAGGGGCAACTACGAGCAGTACTTC. It is translated as CASSLDRGNYEQYF. The full variable domain, in which reference TRBV11-2 and TRBJ2-7 provide the parts outside the CDR3, is EAGVAQSPRYKIIEKRQSVAFWCNPISGHATLYWYQQILGQGPKLLIQFQNNGVVDDSQLPKDRFSAERLKGVDSTLKIQPAKLEDSAVYLCASSLDRGNYEQYFGPGTRLTVT.

The chain carries TRBV18 and TRBJ2-7; 9 nucleotides align to TRBD1. Trimming took 6 bases from V and 6 from J; bases not matched to a gene: 6. The CDR3 runs to 13 residues. Germline CDR1 and CDR2: KGHSH and LQKENI. As DNA, the CDR3 is TGTGCCAGCTCTTCCGGGACAGGGTTCGAGCAGTACTTC. It encodes CASSSGTGFEQYF.

This clone was picked up a small number of times. This chain joins TRBV4-1 and TRBJ1-1; D unresolved. From germline, CDR1 is MGHRA and CDR2 YSYEKL. This CDR3 contains 13 residues. Between the trimmed V and J ends, which lost 0 bases and 4 bases, there was a span of 6 bases. CDR3 amino acids: CASSQERGTEAFF. CDR3 coding DNA: TGCGCCAGCAGCCAAGAAAGAGGCACTGAAGCTTTCTTT.

The chain uses TRBV5-1 and TRBJ1-1; TRBD1 aligns across 8 bases. The CDR3 is made up of 16 amino acids. The germline V gene encodes CDR1 SGHRS and CDR2 YFSETQ. J was trimmed by 0 bases and V by 7 bases; bases with no gene match: 11. This CDR3 is CASGTRTGGLNTEAFF. In DNA form, the CDR3 reads TGCGCCAGCGGAACCAGAACAGGGGGGTTGAACACTGAAGCTTTCTTT.